This T cell receptor (beta chain) is drawn from a study of T-cell memory formation after mild COVID-19. Findings and limits, study-wide: Later expanders leaned CD4+, whereas clones that contracted between day 15 and 85 were balanced CD4/CD8. Cross-reactive memory apparently joined, as some responding clones appeared in pre-infection memory.

MiXCR was run by TCRdb on the 5' RACE reads, yielding one entry per CDR3 protein. Of some 270,000 distinct CDR3 sequences in the sample, roughly 14% were seen once. Trimming stripped 2 bases from V and 6 bases from J, with 13 bases between. The germline V gene has CDR1 LGHNA and CDR2 YNFKEQ. The CDR3 is 14 residues long. This clonotype was counted ten times or more. Antigen: not known. Specimen: PBMCs or a T cell subset sorted from them (not recorded which). J is TRBJ1-1 and V is TRBV4-2, with D tentatively TRBD1 (6 bases). This TCR came from an adult woman who had mild COVID-19 (a few samples of this study predate the infection). Cell type and time point are not known. The CDR3 region has the DNA TGTGCCAGCAGCCAAAACAGGGCCGGAGCTGAAGCTTTCTTT. Translation gives CASSQNRAGAEAFF.